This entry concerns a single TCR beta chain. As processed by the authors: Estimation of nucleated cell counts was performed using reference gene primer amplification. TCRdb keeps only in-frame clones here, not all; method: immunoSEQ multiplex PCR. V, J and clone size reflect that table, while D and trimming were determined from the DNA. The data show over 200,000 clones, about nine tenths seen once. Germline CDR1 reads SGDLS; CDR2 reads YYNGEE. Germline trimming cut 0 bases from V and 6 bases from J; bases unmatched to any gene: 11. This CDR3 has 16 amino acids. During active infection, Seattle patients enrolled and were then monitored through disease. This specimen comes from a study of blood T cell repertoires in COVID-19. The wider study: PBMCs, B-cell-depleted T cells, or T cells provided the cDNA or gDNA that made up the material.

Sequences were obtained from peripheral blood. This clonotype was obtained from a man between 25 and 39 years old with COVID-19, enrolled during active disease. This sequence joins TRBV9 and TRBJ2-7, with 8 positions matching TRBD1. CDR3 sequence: CASSVGSGQALGEQYF. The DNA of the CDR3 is TGTGCCAGCAGCGTAGGTTCGGGACAGGCGCTCGGCGAGCAGTACTTC.